The 18 T cell receptor beta chains given below trace back to one sample, sequenced in a study of blood T cell repertoires in COVID-19. TCRdb's copy holds only in-frame clones and misses some; the assay was immunoSEQ multiplex PCR. The sample records about 140,000 clones, 84% being singletons. Sequenced: PBMCs or T cells enriched from blood (not recorded which). These receptors originate from a man aged 35 to 55 with acute COVID-19.

This chain connects TRBV29-1 to TRBJ2-7; 8 bases line up with TRBD1. The V gene end was trimmed by 7 bases and the J gene end by 8 bases; junction bases not matched to a gene: 13. Germline assignment: CDR1 SQVTM and CDR2 ANQGSEA. There are 13 residues in the CDR3. CDR3 protein: CSAPRQDREKQYF. The CDR3 coding sequence is TGCAGCGCTCCAAGACAGGACAGGGAAAAGCAGTACTTC.

The chain is built from TRBV11-2 and TRBJ2-1, with a weak D call TRBD1 (5 bases). The CDR3 contains 13 residues. Trimming left V 5 bases short and J 9 bases short, with 14 bases between. Per germline, CDR1 SGHAT and CDR2 FQNNGV. The DNA for the CDR3 is TGTGCCAGCAGCGCTTGGGGCTCTTTTGAGCAGTTCTTC. This gives the protein CASSAWGSFEQFF. Full variable domain (outside the CDR3, taken from reference TRBV11-2 and TRBJ2-1): EAGVAQSPRYKIIEKRQSVAFWCNPISGHATLYWYQQILGQGPKLLIQFQNNGVVDDSQLPKDRFSAERLKGVDSTLKIQPAKLEDSAVYLCASSAWGSFEQFFGPGTRLTVL.

The CDR3 is CASSEFGASNTEAFF. The DNA for the CDR3 is TGTGCCAGCAGTGAATTTGGGGCCTCGAACACTGAAGCTTTCTTT. The V gene is TRBV25-1, the J gene TRBJ1-1; D perhaps matches TRBD1 (5 bases). V was pared by 1 base and J by 1 base, with 10 bases between. Germline CDR1 is MGHDK and CDR2 is SYGVNS. The CDR3 extends over 15 amino acids.

The chain employs TRBV11-2 and TRBJ2-7; a possible D gene is TRBD2 (5 bases). The CDR3 runs 15 residues. Germline V CDR1 and CDR2: SGHAT, FQNNGV. Between the trimmed V and J ends, which lost 2 bases and 0 bases, there was a span of 11 bases. CDR3 in DNA: TGTGCCAGCAGCTTATTACGGGGTCACTCCTACGAGCAGTACTTC. Encoded protein: CASSLLRGHSYEQYF.

The V and J genes are TRBV5-6 and TRBJ2-7; perhaps TRBD1 as D (5 bases). The germline V gene encodes CDR1 SGHDT and CDR2 YYEEEE. Trimming cost V 1 base and J 5 bases, with 7 bases left between them. This CDR3 is built from 12 residues. The DNA of the CDR3 is TGTGCCAGCAGCTTGACAGGAAACGAGCAGTACTTC. This sequence encodes CASSLTGNEQYF. The whole variable domain, filled in from reference TRBV5-6 and TRBJ2-7, reads DAGVTQSPTHLIKTRGQQVTLRCSPKSGHDTVSWYQQALGQGPQFIFQYYEEEERQRGNFPDRFSGHQFPNYSSELNVNALLLGDSALYLCASSLTGNEQYFGPGTRLTVT.

The chain carries TRBV2 and TRBJ2-5; D may be TRBD1 (7 bases). The CDR3 sequence is 14 residues long. Between the trimmed V and J ends, which lost 4 bases and 2 bases, there was a span of 11 bases. Germline assignment: CDR1 SNHLY and CDR2 FYNNEI. The DNA of the CDR3 is TGTGCCAGCAGTGGGCAGGGGGGTCAAGAGACCCAGTACTTC. This translates into CASSGQGGQETQYF.

The chain carries TRBV18 and TRBJ2-6, with TRBD2 as a possible D gene (5 bases). Germline lookup yields CDR1 KGHSH and CDR2 LQKENI. V lost 3 bases, J lost 2 bases, and 8 bases lay in between. There are 15 residues in the CDR3. As DNA, the CDR3 is TGTGCCAGCTCACCTCTCGGGGCTGGGGCCAACGTCCTGACTTTC. Translation gives CASSPLGAGANVLTF.

This chain uses TRBV2 with TRBJ1-2; 7 bases agree with TRBD1. V was pared by 11 bases and J by 5 bases, with 14 bases of the junction left unmatched. The CDR3 extends over 14 amino acids. Germline V lookup: CDR1 SNHLY, CDR2 FYNNEI. CDR3 in amino acids: CAGRDSFQTYGYTF. The CDR3 bases are TGTGCCGGTAGGGACAGCTTCCAAACATATGGCTACACCTTC.

J is TRBJ2-1 and V is TRBV28; 13 nucleotides agree with TRBD2. The CDR3 is made up of 16 amino acids. Germline trimming cut 6 bases from V and 7 bases from J; bases unmatched to any gene: 9. Germline CDR1 reads MDHEN; CDR2 reads SYDVKM. CDR3 DNA: TGTGCCAGCAGCGGACTAGCGGGGGACAGGTGGAATGAGCAGTTCTTC. The encoded protein is CASSGLAGDRWNEQFF.

The chain employs TRBV10-3 and TRBJ2-7; TRBD2 matches 13 bases. There are 15 residues in the CDR3. J lost 2 bases, V lost 5 bases, and 3 bases had no gene match. Per the germline V gene, CDR1 is ENHRY and CDR2 is SYGVKD. The CDR3 region is CAISPGLAGPYEQYF. In DNA form, the CDR3 reads TGTGCCATCAGTCCGGGACTAGCGGGACCCTACGAGCAGTACTTC.

This chain joins TRBV6-2 or TRBV6-3 and TRBJ1-5; TRBD1 might be the D (6 bases). V was trimmed by 4 bases and J by 3 bases, leaving 13 bases between them. Germline CDR1 is MNHEY and CDR2 is SVGEGT. The CDR3 sequence is 15 residues long. Here the CDR3 DNA reads TGTGCCAGCAGTTTATCGGGGGGCGTCAATCAGCCCCAGCATTTT. Amino acids: CASSLSGGVNQPQHF.

The chain uses TRBV9 and TRBJ1-1; D is unclear. V was shortened by 4 bases and J by 2 bases, with 18 bases between the two germline ends. The CDR3 contains 16 residues. CDR1 is SGDLS and CDR2 is YYNGEE in the germline V gene. The DNA of the CDR3 is TGTGCCAGCAGCTCAGGAGGAGCCAGACTAAACACTGAAGCTTTCTTT. The encoded protein is CASSSGGARLNTEAFF.

This chain joins TRBV18 and TRBJ1-1; 7 bases are shared with TRBD1. Germline V gene data show CDR1 as KGHSH and CDR2 as LQKENI. After removal of 4 bases from V and 2 bases from J, the junction contained 4 bases not matched to a gene. The CDR3 is made up of 14 amino acids. The CDR3 protein is CASSQEGGNTEAFF. DNA of the CDR3: TGTGCCAGCTCACAAGAAGGGGGCAACACTGAAGCTTTCTTT.

This clone was found a few times. This chain joins TRBV7-9 and TRBJ1-1; unclear D gene. Germline V gene lookup returns CDR1 SEHNR and CDR2 FQNEAQ (reference sequence). The V end was cut by 5 bases, the J end by 0 bases, with 16 bases between. This CDR3 contains 16 residues. CDR3 in DNA: TGTGCCAGCAGCGTCCTTCCGGGAGAACTGAACACTGAAGCTTTCTTT. Translation gives CASSVLPGELNTEAFF.

The gene calls are TRBV27 and TRBJ2-2; D gene uncertain. CDR3 length: 14 residues. V lost 3 bases and J 3 bases, leaving 8 bases between the germline ends. Looked up from germline, CDR1 is MNHEY and CDR2 is SMNVEV (reference sequence). Written as DNA, the CDR3 is TGTGCCAGCAGTTTTTCAGTTTACACCGGGGAGCTGTTTTTT. Translated: CASSFSVYTGELFF.

This clone has only one observation. This chain uses TRBV29-1 with TRBJ1-1, with TRBD1 as a possible D gene (5 bases). The germline V gene has CDR1 SQVTM and CDR2 ANQGSEA. Deletions cut 3 bases from V and 1 base from J, with 9 bases between. The CDR3 has 13 amino acids. The CDR3 loop reads CSVEQGRNTEAFF. The CDR3, as DNA: TGCAGCGTTGAGCAGGGCAGGAACACTGAAGCTTTCTTT.

CDR3 residues: CAWSTGGDEKLFF. In DNA form, the CDR3 reads TGTGCCTGGAGTACAGGGGGAGATGAAAAACTGTTTTTT. This chain joins TRBV30 and TRBJ1-4; 8 bases align to TRBD1. Germline V lookup: CDR1 GTSNPN, CDR2 SVGIG (reference sequence). The ends lost 2 bases at V and 6 bases at J; junction bases unmatched: 2. The CDR3 is 13 residues long.

The sample holds one count of this clone. This chain links TRBV5-1 with TRBJ2-3, with TRBD2 matching 7 bases. V lost 0 bases to trimming and J lost 3 bases; unmatched junction nucleotides: 10. CDR1 and CDR2 (germline): SGHRS, YFSETQ. This CDR3 contains 17 residues. In nucleotides, the CDR3 is TGCGCCAGCAGCTTGGGGGACTATCCGGGTGAGACAGATACGCAGTATTTT. This encodes CASSLGDYPGETDTQYF. Supplemented by reference TRBV5-1 and TRBJ2-3, the full variable domain reads KAGVTQTPRYLIKTRGQQVTLSCSPISGHRSVSWYQQTPGQGLQFLFEYFSETQRNKGNFPGRFSGRQFSNSRSEMNVSTLELGDSALYLCASSLGDYPGETDTQYFGPGTRLTVL.